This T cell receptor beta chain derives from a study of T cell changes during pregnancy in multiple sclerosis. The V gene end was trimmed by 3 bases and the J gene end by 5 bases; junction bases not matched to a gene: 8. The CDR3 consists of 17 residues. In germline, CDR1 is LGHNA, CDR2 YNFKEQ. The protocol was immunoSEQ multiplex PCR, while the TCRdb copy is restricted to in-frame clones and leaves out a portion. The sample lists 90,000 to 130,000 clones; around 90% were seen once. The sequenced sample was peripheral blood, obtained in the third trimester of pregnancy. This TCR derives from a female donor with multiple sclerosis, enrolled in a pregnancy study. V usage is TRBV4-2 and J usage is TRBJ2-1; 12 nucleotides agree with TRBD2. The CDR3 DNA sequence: TGTGCCAGCAGCCAGGATCCGACTAGCGGGGGAGACAATGAGCAGTTCTTC. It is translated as CASSQDPTSGGDNEQFF.